A single sample gave rise to the 19 T cell receptor beta chains below, sequenced in a study of T-cell memory formation after mild COVID-19. TCRdb used MiXCR to reprocess the 5' RACE reads, holding one entry per CDR3 protein. Of 210,000 or so distinct CDR3 sequences detected, about 27% appear once; the ten largest clones hold 11%. Input material: PBMCs or a T cell subset sorted from them (not recorded which). These receptors were taken from an adult woman who had mild COVID-19 (a few samples of this study predate the infection). Cell type and time point are not known.

This clonotype was seen more than once but under ten times. The chain has TRBV12-3 or TRBV12-4 and TRBJ2-1, with D hard to call. The CDR3 is 11 amino acids. Trimming removed 2 bases at V and 10 bases at J, with 6 bases between. The CDR3 bases are TGTGCCAGCAGTTTAAGTAAGGAGCAGTTCTTC. Translating gives CASSLSKEQFF.

V and J are TRBV7-8 and TRBJ2-6; the D is unclear. The CDR3 spans 19 residues. V was shortened by 0 bases and J by 0 bases, with 15 bases between the two germline ends. Germline values: CDR1 SGHVS, CDR2 FQNEAQ. CDR3 nucleotide sequence: TGTGCCAGCAGCTTAGCGATGACCCACGGTAACTCTGGGGCCAACGTCCTGACTTTC. Its translation: CASSLAMTHGNSGANVLTF.

The gene calls are TRBV27 and TRBJ2-7; TRBD1 agrees at 8 bases. This CDR3 spans 15 amino acids. The V gene end was trimmed by 5 bases and the J gene end by 3 bases; junction bases not matched to a gene: 9. Germline lookup yields CDR1 MNHEY and CDR2 SMNVEV (reference sequence). DNA for the CDR3: TGTGCCAGCAGTCCCCAGGGGGCGGGTTTCTACGAGCAGTACTTC. Its translation: CASSPQGAGFYEQYF.

The gene calls are TRBV29-1 and TRBJ2-1, with D maybe TRBD1 (6 bases). V was clipped by 6 bases and J by 2 bases, with 14 bases between them. CDR3 length: 14 residues. The germline V gene has CDR1 SQVTM and CDR2 ANQGSEA. The CDR3 loop is CSVGDRYAYNEQFF. The CDR3 coding sequence is TGCAGCGTGGGTGACAGGTACGCCTACAATGAGCAGTTCTTC.

The chain links TRBV3-2 to TRBJ2-7. TRBV3-2 is an annotated pseudogene. This CDR3 is 15 amino acids long. The CDR3 DNA follows: TGTGCCAGCAGCCAAGATCCCAGGATGGGATACGAGCAGTACTTC. It specifies CASSQDPRMGYEQYF.

The chain is built from TRBV3-1 and TRBJ2-7, with 7 bases matching TRBD1. Germline CDR1 reads LGHDT; CDR2 reads YNNKEL (reference sequence). CDR3 length: 13 residues. V shed 3 bases, J shed 5 bases, and the junction held 4 bases outside the gene matches. The CDR3 loop reads CASSQTGYHEQYF. DNA of the CDR3: TGTGCCAGCAGCCAGACAGGGTACCACGAGCAGTACTTC.

J is TRBJ2-1 and V is TRBV6-5; TRBD2 aligns across 10 bases. Germline V gene data show CDR1 as MNHEY and CDR2 as SVGAGI. V dropped 6 bases and J dropped 8; count of bases not matched to a gene: 16. This CDR3 is 17 amino acids long. The CDR3 sequence: CASSPLPLAGGLDEQFF. Here the CDR3 DNA reads TGTGCCAGCAGCCCGCTCCCGTTAGCGGGGGGCTTGGATGAGCAGTTCTTC.

At least ten counts were recorded for this clonotype. The chain links TRBV7-9 to TRBJ2-7; 7 nucleotides line up with TRBD1. V shed 5 bases and J 9 bases; nucleotides not matched to a gene: 16. This CDR3 has 15 residues. Germline CDR1 reads SEHNR; CDR2 reads FQNEAQ (reference sequence). CDR3 coding DNA: TGTGCCAGCAGCCCTACGGGACAGACCCTACGAGTGCAGTACTTC. Protein: CASSPTGQTLRVQYF.

This clonotype was observed a few times. V usage is TRBV19 and J usage is TRBJ2-1, with TRBD1 identical over 7 bases. This CDR3 has 17 amino acids. The V segment lost 9 bases and the J segment 5 bases; nucleotides outside the gene matches: 19. The germline V gene encodes CDR1 LNHDA and CDR2 SQIVND (reference sequence). The CDR3 region has the DNA TGTGCCAGCGGTCATACGAGGGGGCAGGGTGTCCACAATGAGCAGTTCTTC. Translation gives CASGHTRGQGVHNEQFF.

The sample holds a few counts of this clonotype. J is TRBJ2-7 and V is TRBV6-5, with D possibly being TRBD1 (6 bases). Germline assignment: CDR1 MNHEY and CDR2 SVGAGI. V gave up 5 bases and J gave up 2 bases, with 10 bases separating them. The CDR3 extends over 13 amino acids. CDR3 loop: CASSEQGPYEQYF. CDR3 in DNA: TGTGCCAGCAGTGAACAGGGACCCTACGAGCAGTACTTC.

Turning to this clonotype: The junction shows a germline mismatch at one end, possibly a read error. The chain links TRBV7-2 to TRBJ1-1; no firm D call. CDR3 length: 12 residues. Looked up from germline, CDR1 is SGHTA and CDR2 is FQGNSA. The CDR3 spells CASSWPDLWLFF. CDR3 DNA: TGTGCCAGCAGCTGGCCGGATCTTTGGCTTTTTTTT.

This clonotype turned up a few times. The V and J genes are TRBV29-1 and TRBJ2-2; the D gene is possibly TRBD2 (5 bases). This CDR3 region has 15 residues. The V end lost 4 bases, the J end lost 1 base, and 13 bases lay between the germline ends. Germline CDR1 reads SQVTM; CDR2 reads ANQGSEA. In DNA form, the CDR3 reads TGCAGCGTTGGACTCGCGGGCCAGAACACCGGGGAGCTGTTTTTT. It translates to CSVGLAGQNTGELFF.

The chain recombines TRBV9 with TRBJ1-2, with 8 bases identical to TRBD1. Germline V gene sequence: CDR1 SGDLS, CDR2 YYNGEE. This CDR3 comprises 14 residues. The J segment lost 7 bases and the V segment lost 4 bases, leaving 9 bases of the junction unmatched. CDR3 sequence: CASSPSGTGPGYTF. CDR3 bases: TGTGCCAGCAGCCCTTCAGGGACAGGACCTGGCTACACCTTC. Full variable domain (remainder filled in from reference TRBV9 and TRBJ1-2): DSGVTQTPKHLITATGQRVTLRCSPRSGDLSVYWYQQSLDQGLQFLIQYYNGEERAKGNILERFSAQQFPDLHSELNLSSLELGDSALYFCASSPSGTGPGYTFGSGTRLTVV.

This clonotype has a handful of counts. The chain has TRBV18 and TRBJ1-4; D is undetermined. V shed 3 bases and J shed 5 bases, with 7 bases lying between them. The CDR3 is made up of 13 amino acids. CDR1 is KGHSH and CDR2 is LQKENI in the germline V gene. The CDR3 is CASSPQRNEKLFF. CDR3 DNA: TGTGCCAGCTCACCCCAAAGGAATGAAAAACTGTTTTTT.

This clonotype was observed a handful of times. The rearrangement joins TRBV7-8 to TRBJ1-5; 8 nucleotides match TRBD1. The CDR3 loop spans 14 amino acids. The germline CDR1 and CDR2 sequences are SGHVS and FQNEAQ. The junction had 5 bases not matched to a gene; V was cut back by 4 bases and J by 6 bases. The DNA of the CDR3 is TGTGCCAGCAGCTCGGACAGGGTAGTTCAGCCCCAGCATTTT. This codes for CASSSDRVVQPQHF.

This clonotype has a count of ten or more. The chain is built from TRBV9 and TRBJ1-1, with TRBD1 as a possible D gene (5 bases). The CDR3 totals 13 residues. CDR1 and CDR2 from the germline V gene are SGDLS and YYNGEE. Trimming shortened V by 4 bases and J by 1 base, and 8 bases separated the two germline ends. The CDR3 here is CASSQTENTEAFF. The CDR3 DNA sequence: TGTGCCAGCAGCCAGACAGAGAACACTGAAGCTTTCTTT.

The chain has TRBV10-3 and TRBJ2-3, with 13 positions matching TRBD2. The CDR3 consists of 16 residues. Germline lookup yields CDR1 ENHRY and CDR2 SYGVKD. V gave up 0 bases and J gave up 5 bases; unmatched junction bases: 2. The CDR3 reads CAISESGLAGKDTQYF. The DNA for the CDR3 is TGTGCCATCAGTGAGTCGGGACTAGCGGGGAAAGATACGCAGTATTTT.

This clonotype has more than one count but fewer than ten. The chain links TRBV2 to TRBJ2-1, with D tentatively TRBD1 (5 bases). V was cut by 4 bases and J by 0 bases, with 10 bases left in between. The germline V gene encodes CDR1 SNHLY and CDR2 FYNNEI. The CDR3 consists of 15 residues. This chain's CDR3 is CASSVQESSYNEQFF. In nucleotides, the CDR3 is TGTGCCAGCAGTGTACAGGAAAGCTCCTACAATGAGCAGTTCTTC.

CDR3 sequence reads: CSARLAGSTDTQYF. CDR3 DNA sequence: TGCAGTGCTAGACTAGCGGGAAGCACAGATACGCAGTATTTT. V usage is TRBV20-1 and J usage is TRBJ2-3, with 9 nucleotides matching TRBD2. CDR1 is DFQATT, CDR2 SNEGSKA, per germline (reference sequence). The CDR3 loop spans 14 amino acids. V was pared by 2 bases and J by 0 bases, with 0 bases of the junction left unmatched.